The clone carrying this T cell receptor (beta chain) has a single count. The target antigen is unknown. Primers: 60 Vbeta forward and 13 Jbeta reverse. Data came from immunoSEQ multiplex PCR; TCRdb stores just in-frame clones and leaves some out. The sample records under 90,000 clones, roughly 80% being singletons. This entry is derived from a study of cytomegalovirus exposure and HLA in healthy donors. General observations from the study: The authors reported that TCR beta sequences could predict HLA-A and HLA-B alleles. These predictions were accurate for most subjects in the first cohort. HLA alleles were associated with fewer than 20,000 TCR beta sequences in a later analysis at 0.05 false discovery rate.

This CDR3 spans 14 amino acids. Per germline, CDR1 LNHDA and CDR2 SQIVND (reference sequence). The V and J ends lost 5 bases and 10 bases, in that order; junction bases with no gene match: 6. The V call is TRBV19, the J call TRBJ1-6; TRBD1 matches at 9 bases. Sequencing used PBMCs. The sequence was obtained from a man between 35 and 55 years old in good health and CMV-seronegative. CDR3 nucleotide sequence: TGTGCCAGTAGTGCCGGGACAGGGCTGTCACCCCTCCACTTT. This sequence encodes CASSAGTGLSPLHF.